The clone carrying this TCR beta chain came up a few times. The data derive from a study of blood T cell repertoires in COVID-19. About the research overall: Sample material is recorded as cDNA or gDNA derived from T cells, B-cell-depleted T cells, or PBMCs.

With 0 bases removed from V and 0 bases from J, the gap between germline ends came to 19 bases. The CDR3 is made up of 20 amino acids. Germline assignment: CDR1 SGHRS and CDR2 YFSETQ. In the authors' methods: Cell counts per sample came from amplifying reference gene primers. Data came from immunoSEQ multiplex PCR; TCRdb stores just in-frame clones and leaves some out. For V, J and clone size, that table is used; D and trimming come from the DNA. The profile covers 150,000 or so clones, with approximately 88% appearing a single time and approximately 2.9% taken by the ten largest. The material sequenced was peripheral blood. This TCR came from a woman aged 55-70 years with acute or convalescent COVID-19. This chain connects TRBV5-1 to TRBJ2-6, with D hard to call. CDR3 sequence reads: CASSLGYGAVVSSGANVLTF. DNA of the CDR3: TGCGCCAGCAGCTTGGGATATGGAGCTGTGGTGAGCTCTGGGGCCAACGTCCTGACTTTC.